These T cell receptor beta chains were read from a single sample in a study of blood T cell repertoires in COVID-19. Here immunoSEQ multiplex PCR was the method, and the copy in TCRdb shows in-frame clones only, minus some. The sample lists more than 70,000 clones; roughly 85% were seen once. The source material was peripheral blood. The receptors here all came from a man in his fifties or sixties with acute or convalescent COVID-19. The CDR3 runs from the conserved cysteine through the conserved F or W. D genes are given only for firm matches. Clone size is shown for a subset of rows, as once, few, many or a class of expanded clone.

>TRBV6-5|TRBJ1-6|NA|NA
CASTHGGADNSPLHF
TGTGCCAGTACCCACGGGGGGGCAGATAATTCACCCCTCCACTTT
>TRBV7-9|TRBJ2-7|NA|NA
CASSPRTVSSYEQYF
TGTGCCAGCAGCCCTCGGACAGTAAGCTCCTACGAGCAGTACTTC
>TRBV12-3/TRBV12-4|TRBJ1-2|NA|NA
CASSFTGYGYTF
TGTGCCAGCAGTTTTACGGGCTATGGCTACACCTTC
>TRBV6-5|TRBJ1-5|NA|NA
CASSYSGGAVQPQHF
TGTGCCAGCAGTTACTCTGGTGGGGCTGTACAGCCCCAGCATTTT
>TRBV6-5|TRBJ1-2|NA|TRBD1
CASRGDRVTYGYTF
TGTGCCAGCAGGGGGGACAGGGTTACCTATGGCTACACCTTC
>TRBV30|TRBJ1-1|NA|TRBD1
CAWTKDRANTEAFF
TGTGCCTGGACAAAGGACAGGGCGAACACTGAAGCTTTCTTT
>TRBV3-1/TRBV3-2|TRBJ1-3|NA|NA
CASSLTGSGNTIYF
TGTGCCAGCAGCCTTACAGGCTCTGGAAACACCATATATTTT
>TRBV24-1|TRBJ1-5|NA|NA
CATSGGPGGSNQPQHF
TGTGCCACCAGTGGGGGGCCCGGCGGTAGCAATCAGCCCCAGCATTTT
>TRBV5-5|TRBJ2-1|once|TRBD2
CASSLSTSGRGEQFF
TGTGCCAGCAGCTTGAGTACTAGCGGGAGGGGTGAGCAGTTCTTC
>TRBV5-4|TRBJ1-4|NA|TRBD1
CASSFTQGASEKLFF
TGTGCCAGCAGTTTCACTCAGGGGGCTAGTGAAAAACTGTTTTTT
>TRBV11-3|TRBJ2-2|NA|TRBD2
CASSLAFPGLAGIWTGELFF
TGTGCCAGCAGCTTAGCGTTTCCGGGACTAGCGGGAATCTGGACCGGGGAGCTGTTTTTT
>TRBV4-2|TRBJ2-5|once|TRBD1
CASSPGTGGRETQYF
TGTGCCAGCAGCCCAGGGACAGGGGGCAGGGAGACCCAGTACTTC
>TRBV18|TRBJ2-5|NA|NA
CASSPLPQGGETQYF
TGTGCCAGCTCACCACTTCCTCAGGGGGGAGAGACCCAGTACTTC
>TRBV7-8|TRBJ1-2|NA|NA
CASSVDTDYGYTF
TGTGCCAGCAGCGTGGACACGGACTATGGCTACACCTTC
>TRBV29-1|TRBJ2-2|NA|NA
CSVDGSGSGELFF
TGCAGCGTTGACGGGTCGGGGTCCGGGGAGCTGTTTTTT
>TRBV5-1|TRBJ1-3|NA|TRBD1
CASTLLGTGENTIYF
TGCGCCAGCACCCTACTCGGGACAGGGGAGAACACCATATATTTT
>TRBV5-4|TRBJ1-4|many|NA
CASSIASGYEKLFF
TGTGCCAGCAGCATAGCTTCGGGGTATGAAAAACTGTTTTTT
>TRBV18|TRBJ2-2|NA|NA
CASSPRKGQDTGELFF
TGTGCCAGCTCACCACGAAAGGGGCAGGACACCGGGGAGCTGTTTTTT
>TRBV6-5|TRBJ1-2|few|NA
CASSIPGVGYTF
TGTGCCAGCAGTATCCCGGGGGTTGGCTACACCTTC
>TRBV9|TRBJ2-5|once|TRBD1
CASSALPDREWETQYF
TGTGCCAGCAGCGCCTTACCGGACAGGGAATGGGAGACCCAGTACTTC
>TRBV2|TRBJ2-1|NA|NA
CASSEARREQFF
TGTGCCAGCAGTGAAGCGCGCCGGGAGCAGTTCTTC
>TRBV6-6|TRBJ2-2|NA|TRBD1
CASSDTGGVNTGELFF
TGTGCCAGCAGCGATACAGGGGGTGTGAACACCGGGGAGCTGTTTTTT
>TRBV4-1|TRBJ2-3|NA|NA
CASSRREGGAADTQYF
TGCGCCAGCAGCCGACGCGAGGGGGGGGCCGCAGATACGCAGTATTTT
>TRBV5-4|TRBJ2-3|NA|TRBD1
CASSTDRGVTDTQYF
TGTGCCAGCAGCACGGACAGGGGGGTCACAGATACGCAGTATTTT
>TRBV4-2|TRBJ1-2|NA|TRBD1
CASSRADRADYGYTF
TGTGCCAGCAGCCGGGCGGACAGGGCGGACTATGGCTACACCTTC
>TRBV7-3|TRBJ2-3|NA|TRBD2
CASSSKRGSTDTQYF
TGTGCCAGCAGCTCAAAGCGGGGGAGCACAGATACGCAGTATTTT
>TRBV3-1/TRBV3-2|TRBJ2-1|medium-sized|TRBD2
CASSQPGLAGFEQFF
TGTGCCAGCAGCCAACCGGGACTAGCGGGATTCGAGCAGTTCTTC
>TRBV5-1|TRBJ1-1|NA|NA
CASSFPPAGTEAFF
TGCGCCAGCAGCTTCCCGCCGGCGGGCACTGAAGCTTTCTTT
>TRBV9|TRBJ2-2|NA|TRBD1
CASSVGDRDTGELFF
TGTGCCAGCAGCGTAGGTGACAGGGACACCGGGGAGCTGTTTTTT
>TRBV19|TRBJ2-1|once|NA
CASTTDRDNEQFF
TGTGCCAGTACCACGGACAGAGACAATGAGCAGTTCTTC
>TRBV6-5|TRBJ2-5|NA|NA
CASSNWGGHQETQYF
TGTGCCAGCAGCAACTGGGGGGGACATCAAGAGACCCAGTACTTC
>TRBV4-2|TRBJ2-7|NA|NA
CASSQESGSYEQYF
TGTGCCAGCAGCCAAGAGTCAGGTTCCTACGAGCAGTACTTC
>TRBV7-9|TRBJ1-1|NA|TRBD1
CASSSGGGQMNTEAFF
TGTGCCAGCAGCTCAGGTGGGGGACAGATGAACACTGAAGCTTTCTTT
>TRBV6-1|TRBJ1-4|NA|NA
CASSSRQSYEKLFF
TGTGCCAGCAGTTCTCGACAGAGTTATGAAAAACTGTTTTTT
>TRBV5-3|TRBJ2-7|NA|NA
CASQRRLFSEQYF
TGTGCCAGTCAAAGGAGACTGTTCTCCGAGCAGTACTTC
>TRBV7-9|TRBJ2-1|NA|TRBD2
CASRPMTAGGQFF
TGTGCCAGCAGACCTATGACAGCGGGGGGGCAGTTCTTC
>TRBV19|TRBJ2-7|NA|TRBD1
CASSNGRGMYEQYF
TGTGCCAGTAGTAATGGCAGGGGGATGTACGAGCAGTACTTC
>TRBV14|TRBJ2-3|NA|NA
CASSQRFTDTQYF
TGTGCCAGCAGCCAGCGGTTCACAGATACGCAGTATTTT
>TRBV7-2|TRBJ2-1|NA|NA
CASSSPTREFANEQFF
TGTGCCAGCAGCTCCCCGACACGGGAATTCGCCAATGAGCAGTTCTTC
>TRBV3-1/TRBV3-2|TRBJ2-1|NA|NA
CASSQVGTSDEQFF
TGTGCCAGCAGCCAAGTGGGCACTAGTGATGAGCAGTTCTTC
>TRBV29-1|TRBJ2-5|NA|NA
CSVDRDYQETQYF
TGCAGCGTTGATCGGGACTACCAAGAGACCCAGTACTTC
>TRBV4-1|TRBJ2-2|NA|TRBD2
CASSPSGRGTGELFF
TGCGCCAGCAGCCCAAGCGGGAGAGGTACCGGGGAGCTGTTTTTT
>TRBV19|TRBJ1-2|NA|NA
CASSRRQLGVYGYTF
TGTGCCAGTAGTAGACGACAGTTAGGGGTCTATGGCTACACCTTC
>TRBV2|TRBJ1-3|NA|NA
CASSEVRGSGNTIYF
TGTGCCAGCAGTGAAGTACGGGGTTCTGGAAACACCATATATTTT
>TRBV5-1|TRBJ2-1|NA|TRBD1
CASSSAGTGGDEQFF
TGCGCCAGCAGCTCAGCCGGGACAGGGGGTGATGAGCAGTTCTTC
>TRBV6-5|TRBJ2-7|NA|NA
CASNLRGWGHEQYF
TGTGCCAGCAACCTCCGGGGGTGGGGACACGAGCAGTACTTC
>TRBV18|TRBJ1-1|NA|NA
CASSPPMGAEAFF
TGTGCCAGCTCACCACCGATGGGAGCTGAAGCTTTCTTT
>TRBV2|TRBJ2-7|NA|TRBD2
CASRPGLAAYEQCF
TGTGCCAGCCGCCCGGGACTAGCGGCCTACGAGCAGTGCTTC
>TRBV9|TRBJ1-4|NA|TRBD1
CASSASGQGGRELFF
TGTGCCAGCAGCGCCTCGGGGCAGGGGGGACGGGAACTGTTTTTT
>TRBV7-2|TRBJ2-5|NA|NA
CASTHTPGGETQYF
TGTGCCAGCACCCACACCCCCGGAGGGGAGACCCAGTACTTC
>TRBV5-1|TRBJ2-1|NA|TRBD2
CASSLRLAGGPNNEQFF
TGCGCCAGCAGCTTGCGACTAGCGGGAGGGCCAAACAATGAGCAGTTCTTC
>TRBV14|TRBJ2-1|NA|TRBD2
CASSQWGTSEYEQFF
TGTGCCAGCAGCCAATGGGGGACTAGTGAGTATGAGCAGTTCTTC
>TRBV29-1|TRBJ1-1|NA|NA
CSGRTGVNTEAFF
TGCAGCGGCCGAACAGGAGTGAACACTGAAGCTTTCTTT
>TRBV19|TRBJ1-6|NA|TRBD1
CASNRDRGRSPLHF
TGTGCCAGTAATAGGGACAGGGGGAGATCACCCCTCCACTTT
>TRBV19|TRBJ2-6|NA|TRBD1
CASSMSAGGANVLTF
TGTGCCAGTAGTATGTCTGCAGGGGGAGCCAACGTCCTGACTTTC